This T cell receptor beta chain appears in the sequencing data of a study of shared clonotypes between healthy human individuals. What CD8 memory combined were CD45RO+ cells and CCR7-negative CD45RA+ TemRA cells. Trimming stripped 0 bases from V and 4 bases from J, with 7 bases between. The CDR3 contains 13 residues. Germline assignment: CDR1 LGHNA and CDR2 YSLEER. The method was immunoSEQ multiplex PCR; TCRdb's version includes in-frame clones alone and lacks a portion of them. Altogether approximately 320,000 clones are present, roughly 84% being singletons, with the ten largest covering around 15%.

The V and J genes are TRBV4-3 and TRBJ2-7; no firm D call. Sequences were obtained from memory CD8+ T cells sorted from blood. Regarding subset: CD45RO+ cells pooled with CCR7-negative TemRA cells. This TCR came from a man between 18 and 29 years old in good health. In nucleotides, the CDR3 is TGCGCCAGCAGCCAAGAACGGCGGTACGAGCAGTACTTC. This sequence encodes CASSQERRYEQYF.